A selection of T cell receptor beta chains follows, all from one sample in a study of beta chain features in type 1 diabetes. Repertoires were generated with immunoSEQ multiplex PCR, while TCRdb's copy carries only in-frame clones and drops some. This table holds approximately 120,000 clones, 30% to 50% found once. Input material: stem cell memory CD4+ T cells from blood. These receptors all stem from a woman aged 18-29 years in good health. The CDR3 runs from the conserved cysteine through the conserved F or W.

j_call,v_call,cdr3_aa
TRBJ1-3,TRBV5-4,CASSIRDRRNTIYF
TRBJ2-1,TRBV15,CATSRGLAGTYNEQFF
TRBJ2-3,TRBV11-3,CASSQGTNTDTQYF
TRBJ1-2,TRBV20-1,CSAQNGYTF
TRBJ2-1,TRBV7-2,CASSLRQGGEQFF
TRBJ2-1,TRBV6-5,CASRKLAGGLNEQFF
TRBJ2-7,TRBV30,CAWSSSPGLAPRRYEQYF
TRBJ2-3,TRBV25-1,CASSETSGRTDTQYF
TRBJ2-3,TRBV5-4,CASSILGTDTQYF
TRBJ2-1,TRBV5-1,CASSLVVRSSYNEQFF
TRBJ1-6,TRBV6-5,CASRRDRGGSPLHF
TRBJ2-2,TRBV5-1,CASRRAVRGQDTGELFF
TRBJ2-1,TRBV5-1,CASSLMTLALKKNEQFF
TRBJ2-3,TRBV5-1,CASSLALSAATDTQYF
TRBJ2-1,TRBV4-1,CASSQDLAGVSEQFF
TRBJ2-1,TRBV27,CASSLMRIPINEQFF
TRBJ2-2,TRBV29-1,CSAAAGPNTGELFF
TRBJ2-7,TRBV28,CAGGRGQGNYEQYF
TRBJ2-5,TRBV30,CAWTYETSKAETQYF
TRBJ2-7,TRBV30,CAWTNPGLSYEQYF
TRBJ2-7,TRBV28,CASNSGTDGFEQYF
TRBJ1-5,TRBV4-1,CASSQPRTGNQPQHF
TRBJ1-2,TRBV18,CASSPGQGGYGYTF
TRBJ2-7,TRBV7-2,CASSLSGLIYEQYF
.,TRBV4-1,CASSQWDRDYEQYF
TRBJ2-7,TRBV4-1,CASSRAGTGFGEQYF
TRBJ1-5,TRBV5-1,CASSLVGTGDQPQHF
TRBJ2-7,TRBV27,CASSFLAGPYEQYF
TRBJ2-5,TRBV5-4,CASSLLSRSEETQYF
TRBJ1-4,TRBV5-1,CASSWGAATNEKLFF